The clone carrying this T cell receptor (beta chain) was seen only a few times. Its target is not known. The data are from a study of vaccination effects on CD4 cells after COVID-19. Sequencing was performed with immunoSEQ multiplex PCR; in TCRdb, only in-frame clones are kept and a portion is missing. The sample includes 35,000 to 55,000 clones, roughly two thirds of them seen just once. ViraFEST used viral peptide pools to expand antigen-specific CD4+ T cells before sequencing. Subsequent to a culture period of more than 9 days, CD4+ T cells were isolated. Infection dated between March and December 2020, before the Alpha, Beta and Delta variants reached the United States. Replacing half the medium with IL-2 medium was done on days 3 and 7. The sequences come from CD4+ T cells from PBMCs cultured with a peptide pool, collected before COVID-19 vaccination. This TCR was recovered from a human donor who had a prior SARS-CoV-2 infection.

The CDR3 sequence is CASIKTGQINEKLFF. In nucleotides, the CDR3 is TGTGCCAGCATCAAAACTGGGCAGATTAATGAAAAACTGTTTTTT. The chain carries TRBV21-1 and TRBJ1-4; TRBD1, as called in the table, went unchecked against the DNA. TRBV21-1 is reported as a pseudogene. The CDR3 covers 15 residues.